This T cell receptor beta chain emerged from a study of blood T cell repertoires in COVID-19. TCRdb's copy holds only in-frame clones and misses some; the assay was immunoSEQ multiplex PCR. The data show 57,000 or so clones, approximately 86% seen once. Germline loops: CDR1 LGHDT, CDR2 YNNKEL (reference sequence). This CDR3 spans 17 amino acids. V shed 2 bases and J shed 3 bases, with 14 bases lying between them. This clone has just one count. The chain carries TRBV3-1 (or the pseudogene TRBV3-2) and TRBJ1-6; D unclear. Sequencing was performed on peripheral blood. This clonotype was sampled from a man aged 65 to 79 with acute or convalescent COVID-19. CDR3 bases: TGTGCCAGCAGCCAACAGACGGGAGTGGGCTATAATTCACCCCTCCACTTT. It yields the protein CASSQQTGVGYNSPLHF.